This T cell receptor (beta chain) is from a study of blood T cell repertoires in COVID-19. Generated by immunoSEQ multiplex PCR, the TCRdb table keeps only in-frame clones and is missing some. The sample carries roughly 200,000 clones, approximately 90% recorded once. The CDR3 length is 14 residues. CDR1 and CDR2 from the germline V gene are SGHTA and FQGNSA. V was shortened by 2 bases and J by 2 bases, with 10 bases between the two germline ends. This chain connects TRBV7-2 to TRBJ2-7; a possible D gene is TRBD1 (5 bases). The TCR sequence derives from a young man who had recovered from COVID-19. Source material: PBMCs or T cells enriched from blood (not recorded which). The CDR3 protein is CASSLSRTTYEQYF. The CDR3 region has the DNA TGTGCCAGCAGCTTAAGTAGGACAACCTACGAGCAGTACTTC.